The sequence of this T cell receptor beta chain was determined in a study of cytomegalovirus exposure and HLA in healthy donors. Study conclusions and caveats: TCR beta sequences reportedly predicted most subjects' HLA-A and HLA-B alleles accurately.

Primers included in the PCR were 60 Vbeta and 13 Jbeta primers. Method: immunoSEQ multiplex PCR; TCRdb's copy keeps in-frame clones and lacks some. The data show roughly 300,000 clones, with just over 85% seen just once and approximately 4.3% held by the top ten. A word on this clone: Its antigen is not identified.

CDR3 length: 12 residues. CDR1 and CDR2 from the germline V gene are GTSNPN and SVGIG (reference sequence). J was trimmed by 6 bases and V by 8 bases; bases with no gene match: 6. J is TRBJ1-2 and V is TRBV30; 10 nucleotides align to TRBD1. This clonotype was sampled from a man in his forties in good health and CMV-seropositive. Sample: PBMCs. The CDR3 spells CASPGTGDGYTF. DNA of the CDR3: TGTGCCAGTCCAGGGACAGGGGATGGCTACACCTTC.